The 24 T cell receptor beta chains presented below share a single source sample, sequenced in a study of shared T cell receptors in the human thymus. Using immunoSEQ multiplex PCR, the repertoire was profiled, and TCRdb retains in-frame clones only, with some absent. The sample contains 500,000 to 850,000 clones, around 87% of which appear only once. These data are also associated with another study on human thymus T cells.

The sample taken for sequencing was thymocytes. The receptors here all came from a boy less than two years old with a congenital heart defect.

This rearrangement joins TRBV7-2 to TRBJ2-7, with 8 bases identical to TRBD2. The CDR3 has 16 amino acids. The germline gives CDR1 SGHTA, CDR2 FQGNSA. J lost 3 bases, V lost 0 bases, and 7 bases had no gene match. The CDR3 DNA sequence: TGTGCCAGCAGCTTAGCCCCGGGACTAGTAATCTACGAGCAGTACTTC. Translating gives CASSLAPGLVIYEQYF.

The CDR3 nucleotides read TGTGCCAGCTCACCATCCCAGGAGGGGCCCTATGGCTACACCTTC. Its protein product is CASSPSQEGPYGYTF. The chain carries TRBV18 and TRBJ1-2; possibly TRBD1 for D (5 bases). V lost 2 bases, J lost 4 bases, and 14 bases lay in between. Germline V gives CDR1 KGHSH, CDR2 LQKENI. CDR3 length: 15 amino acids.

This rearrangement joins TRBV28 to TRBJ2-5; 10 positions agree with TRBD1. The germline V gene encodes CDR1 MDHEN and CDR2 SYDVKM. V shed 3 bases, J shed 3 bases, and the junction held 7 bases outside the gene matches. The CDR3 is 16 amino acids. CDR3 bases: TGTGCCAGCAGTTTTCCGCCCGGGACAGGGGAAGAGACCCAGTACTTC. Translated, it gives CASSFPPGTGEETQYF.

This clone was found once. The chain combines TRBV9 with TRBJ2-7, with TRBD1 matching over 11 bases. Per the germline V gene, CDR1 is SGDLS and CDR2 is YYNGEE. V trimming: 3 bases; J trimming: 5 bases; junction bases outside the gene matches: 4. This CDR3 is built from 14 residues. The CDR3 DNA reads as TGTGCCAGCAGCGCCGGACAGGGGGCGAACGAGCAGTACTTC. It yields the protein CASSAGQGANEQYF.

The V call is TRBV30, the J call TRBJ1-4; D unresolved. Germline V gene lookup returns CDR1 GTSNPN and CDR2 SVGIG (reference sequence). The CDR3 is 14 amino acids. Trimming pared 3 bases from V and 8 bases from J, leaving 16 bases between. CDR3 sequence: CAWRAFVANEKLFF. CDR3 in DNA: TGTGCCTGGAGAGCTTTTGTTGCGAACGAAAAACTGTTTTTT.

There are a few counts of this clone. Here the CDR3 reads CASSQEIPGQGRDEQYF. CDR3 sequence (DNA): TGCGCCAGCAGCCAAGAAATTCCGGGACAGGGTCGGGACGAGCAGTACTTC. This chain uses TRBV4-3 with TRBJ2-7; 9 bases align to TRBD1. Germline V gene data show CDR1 as LGHNA and CDR2 as YSLEER. With V trimmed by 0 bases and J by 5 bases, 11 bases remained unmatched. This CDR3 is 17 amino acids long.

This clone was observed a single time. This rearrangement joins TRBV14 to TRBJ1-1, with D possibly being TRBD1 (5 bases). The CDR3 consists of 14 residues. Trimming cost V 3 bases and J 1 base, with 9 bases left between them. Germline CDR1 is SGHDN and CDR2 is FVKESK. This chain's CDR3 is CASSHPQANTEAFF. CDR3 sequence (DNA): TGTGCCAGCAGCCACCCACAGGCGAACACTGAAGCTTTCTTT.

This rearrangement joins TRBV15 to TRBJ1-1, with D possibly TRBD1 on 6 matching bases. Trimming pared 2 bases from V and 1 base from J, leaving 11 bases between. The CDR3 is 15 amino acids. The V gene's germline CDR1 is LNHNV and CDR2 YYDKDF (reference sequence). CDR3 sequence: CATSRYQQGNTEAFF. The CDR3 coding sequence is TGTGCCACCAGCAGATATCAACAGGGGAACACTGAAGCTTTCTTT.

The chain links TRBV7-9 to TRBJ2-3; 10 bases agree with TRBD2. With V trimmed by 7 bases and J by 4 bases, 20 bases remained unmatched. There are 19 residues in the CDR3. CDR1 and CDR2 from the germline V gene are SEHNR and FQNEAQ (reference sequence). The CDR3 DNA sequence: TGTGCCAGCACCGACCGGGGGCTAGCGGGGGACCGCCTTTCAGATACGCAGTATTTT. This codes for CASTDRGLAGDRLSDTQYF.

The rearrangement joins TRBV2 to TRBJ1-5, with D possibly TRBD1 on 5 matching bases. The CDR3 contains 13 residues. Trimming stripped 5 bases from V and 3 bases from J, with 8 bases between. Looked up from germline, CDR1 is SNHLY and CDR2 is FYNNEI. In DNA, the CDR3 is TGTGCCAGCAGTACAGGTTACAATCAGCCCCAGCATTTT. It encodes CASSTGYNQPQHF.

The J gene is TRBJ1-1, the V gene TRBV19; 8 bases map to TRBD1. The CDR3 runs 18 residues. V trimming: 3 bases; J trimming: 2 bases; junction bases outside the gene matches: 14. The germline V gene encodes CDR1 LNHDA and CDR2 SQIVND (reference sequence). The CDR3 here is CASSIRPQGALANTEAFF. CDR3 DNA: TGTGCCAGTAGTATCCGACCCCAGGGGGCGCTTGCCAACACTGAAGCTTTCTTT.

The chain carries TRBV12-5 and TRBJ2-7, with 10 positions matching TRBD2. Germline V lookup: CDR1 LGHNT, CDR2 FRNRAP. CDR3 size: 17 residues. V lost 7 bases and J lost 4; bases outside the gene matches: 16. The CDR3 region has the DNA TGTGCTAGTGTTCCAAGAAATCAGCGGGAGGGAACGTACGAGCAGTACTTC. It specifies CASVPRNQREGTYEQYF. Full variable domain (outside the CDR3, taken from reference TRBV12-5 and TRBJ2-7): DARVTQTPRHKVTEMGQEVTMRCQPILGHNTVFWYRQTMMQGLELLAYFRNRAPLDDSGMPKDRFSAEMPDATLATLKIQPSEPRDSAVYFCASVPRNQREGTYEQYFGPGTRLTVT.

The chain is built from TRBV6-1 and TRBJ2-7; 10 nucleotides align to TRBD1. The V segment lost 11 bases and the J segment 3 bases; nucleotides outside the gene matches: 10. The germline CDR1 and CDR2 sequences are MNHNS and SASEGT. This CDR3 contains 14 residues. The CDR3 loop is CAARRDRGVYEQYF. CDR3 nucleotides: TGTGCCGCACGCCGGGACAGGGGAGTCTACGAGCAGTACTTC.

This clone was found once. This chain uses TRBV7-6 with TRBJ2-7; TRBD2 matches at 11 bases. Germline CDR1 SGHVS, CDR2 FNYEAQ. The CDR3 contains 21 residues. Losses at the gene ends were 3 bases for V and 1 base for J; bases not matched to a gene: 20. CDR3 bases: TGTGCCAGCAGCTTTTTGGAAGGGACTAGCGGATCACTACCCGGTTCCTACGAGCAGTACTTC. Protein: CASSFLEGTSGSLPGSYEQYF. Using reference TRBV7-6 and TRBJ2-7 for the parts outside the CDR3, the full variable domain is GAGVSQSPRYKVTKRGQDVALRCDPISGHVSLYWYRQALGQGPEFLTYFNYEAQQDKSGLPNDRFSAERPEGSISTLTIQRTEQRDSAMYRCASSFLEGTSGSLPGSYEQYFGPGTRLTVT.

V usage is TRBV27 and J usage is TRBJ2-7; no clear D gene. Germline assignment: CDR1 MNHEY and CDR2 SMNVEV (reference sequence). CDR3 length: 13 residues. Trimming stripped 2 bases from V and 6 bases from J, with 11 bases between. The CDR3, as DNA: TGTGCCAGCAGTTTAGTGGGCCCGAGCGAGCAGTACTTC. It translates to CASSLVGPSEQYF.

The chain has TRBV27 and TRBJ2-2; TRBD2 matches 7 bases. The CDR3 totals 15 residues. Germline CDR1 and CDR2: MNHEY and SMNVEV (reference sequence). The trim removed 5 bases at V and 2 bases at J, leaving 5 bases unmatched. CDR3 loop: CASSQSSGNTGELFF. Here the CDR3 DNA reads TGTGCCAGCAGTCAATCTAGCGGAAACACCGGGGAGCTGTTTTTT.

The chain is built from TRBV5-6 and TRBJ2-4; tentatively, D is TRBD2 (7 bases). The V end lost 5 bases, the J end lost 9 bases, and 18 bases lay between the germline ends. The CDR3 sequence is 14 residues long. The germline gives CDR1 SGHDT, CDR2 YYEEEE. CDR3 sequence (DNA): TGTGCCAGCAGGCCCAACAGGGAGGGGAGCATTCAGTACTTC. It yields the protein CASRPNREGSIQYF.

The chain carries TRBV14 and TRBJ2-1; 13 bases map to TRBD2. The CDR3 length is 16 residues. Looked up from germline, CDR1 is SGHDN and CDR2 is FVKESK. With 4 bases clipped from V and 5 bases from J, the junction kept 5 bases outside the gene matches. In DNA form, the CDR3 reads TGTGCCAGCAGCCCCTCCGGACTAGCGGGAGACAATGAGCAGTTCTTC. This gives the protein CASSPSGLAGDNEQFF.

V and J are TRBV9 and TRBJ1-4, with TRBD1 identical over 7 bases. The germline CDR1 and CDR2 sequences are SGDLS and YYNGEE. The V and J ends lost 4 bases and 4 bases, in that order; junction bases with no gene match: 10. The CDR3 consists of 16 residues. CDR3 DNA sequence: TGTGCCAGCAGCCCCCGAGGGGGACAGAGTAATGAAAAACTGTTTTTT. Protein sequence: CASSPRGGQSNEKLFF.

The CDR3 DNA is TGCGCCAGCAGCCAAGAAACCCAGGGCCATCAGCCCCAGCATTTT. As protein: CASSQETQGHQPQHF. This chain links TRBV4-1 with TRBJ1-5; possible D gene TRBD1, 5 bases. The CDR3 length is 15 residues. V lost 0 bases, J lost 5 bases, and 11 bases lay in between. Germline V CDR1 and CDR2: MGHRA, YSYEKL.

V gene TRBV11-2 combines with J gene TRBJ2-3, with TRBD2 as a possible D gene (5 bases). V was pared by 5 bases and J by 2 bases, with 17 bases between. Germline CDR1 is SGHAT and CDR2 is FQNNGV. CDR3 size: 16 residues. The CDR3: CASSTQLGLHTDTQYF. DNA for the CDR3: TGTGCCAGCAGCACGCAACTAGGCTTACACACAGATACGCAGTATTTT.

This chain uses TRBV28 with TRBJ2-7; D perhaps matches TRBD1 (5 bases). The V gene's germline CDR1 is MDHEN and CDR2 SYDVKM. CDR3 size: 13 residues. Deletions cut 6 bases from V and 2 bases from J, with 11 bases between. CDR3 nucleotides: TGTGCCAGCAGGTTCGACAGAGCCTACGAGCAGTACTTC. Its protein is CASRFDRAYEQYF.

The chain uses TRBV4-3 and TRBJ2-1; TRBD2 matches at 14 bases. Germline CDR1 LGHNA, CDR2 YSLEER. Germline trimming cut 3 bases from V and 5 bases from J; bases unmatched to any gene: 3. The CDR3 consists of 16 residues. CDR3 sequence: CASSHRLAGGDNEQFF. CDR3 bases: TGCGCCAGCAGCCACCGACTAGCGGGAGGGGACAATGAGCAGTTCTTC.

The count of this clone is one. The CDR3 region is CASSLVTSGVEYF. CDR3 nucleotide sequence: TGTGCCAGCAGCTTGGTGACTAGCGGAGTTGAGTACTTC. V and J are TRBV5-4 and TRBJ2-7; 9 bases match TRBD2. V was pared by 0 bases and J by 11 bases, with 6 bases of the junction left unmatched. Germline loops: CDR1 SGHNT, CDR2 YYREEE (reference sequence). The CDR3 length is 13 residues. Filled out from reference TRBV5-4 and TRBJ2-7, the complete variable domain reads ETGVTQSPTHLIKTRGQQVTLRCSSQSGHNTVSWYQQALGQGPQFIFQYYREEENGRGNFPPRFSGLQFPNYSSELNVNALELDDSALYLCASSLVTSGVEYFGPGTRLTVT.